The rows below give T cell receptor beta chains drawn from one sample of a study of blood T cell repertoires in COVID-19. Method: immunoSEQ multiplex PCR; TCRdb's copy keeps in-frame clones and lacks some. The sample has 200,000 to 250,000 clones, about 80% seen once; the top ten hold 15%. The material sequenced was PBMCs or T cells enriched from blood (not recorded which). The origin of the receptors is a middle-aged man who had recovered from COVID-19. Both conserved end residues are part of each CDR3. D genes are given only for firm matches. Rows may omit the clone size; those that give it use once, few, many or a size class.

j_call d_call clone_size v_call cdr3_aa cdr3_nt
TRBJ1-2 . . TRBV6-5 CASSFTGYYGYTF TGTGCCAGCAGTTTTACAGGGTACTATGGCTACACCTTC
TRBJ2-2 . . TRBV19 CANTTVGADTGELFF TGTGCCAACACTACTGTGGGGGCGGACACCGGGGAGCTGTTTTTT
TRBJ2-7 TRBD2 once TRBV19 CASSIELAGGWYEQYF TGTGCCAGTAGTATCGAACTAGCGGGAGGGTGGTACGAGCAGTACTTC
TRBJ2-7 TRBD1 . TRBV5-1 CASSYGTGHDEQYF TGCGCCAGCAGCTACGGGACAGGGCACGACGAGCAGTACTTC
TRBJ2-1 TRBD1 . TRBV18 CASSGQGNDEQFF TGTGCCAGCTCGGGACAGGGTAACGATGAGCAGTTCTTC
TRBJ1-4 TRBD1 . TRBV2 CASGRTGDKGEKLFF TGTGCCAGCGGGCGGACAGGGGACAAAGGTGAAAAACTGTTTTTT
TRBJ2-3 TRBD2 . TRBV4-2 CASSRTGRLAGTSNTDTQYF TGTGCCAGCAGCCGTACAGGGAGGCTAGCGGGAACATCAAACACAGATACGCAGTATTTT
TRBJ1-2 . . TRBV28 CASSLGNGYTF TGTGCCAGCAGTTTGGGCAACGGCTACACCTTC
TRBJ2-7 TRBD2 . TRBV28 CASSLFGLAGIHEQYF TGTGCCAGCAGTTTATTCGGACTAGCGGGAATCCACGAGCAGTACTTC
TRBJ2-1 TRBD2 . TRBV9 CASSVRGGSNEQFF TGTGCCAGCAGCGTAAGGGGCGGGAGTAATGAGCAGTTCTTC
TRBJ1-1 . . TRBV3-1/TRBV3-2 CASSPQGRGTEAFF TGTGCCAGCAGCCCACAAGGGCGGGGAACTGAAGCTTTCTTT
TRBJ1-4 TRBD1 . TRBV19 CASSIVGTGGEKLFF TGTGCCAGTAGTATAGTGGGGACAGGGGGCGAAAAACTGTTTTTT
TRBJ2-1 . . TRBV9 CASSALTALRPNEQFF TGTGCCAGCAGCGCACTGACAGCCCTCCGGCCCAATGAGCAGTTCTTC
TRBJ2-1 . . TRBV24-1 CATSDTYRETDRNEQFF TGTGCCACCAGTGATACGTACAGGGAAACAGACAGAAATGAGCAGTTCTTC
TRBJ2-2 TRBD1 . TRBV15 CATSRGRQGGNTGELFF TGTGCCACCAGCAGAGGTAGACAGGGGGGTAACACCGGGGAGCTGTTTTTT
TRBJ1-5 . few TRBV7-2 CASSWGGAGQPQHF TGTGCCAGCAGCTGGGGGGGTGCAGGTCAGCCCCAGCATTTT
TRBJ2-7 . . TRBV9 CASSPRRWSYEQYF TGTGCCAGCAGCCCTCGAAGATGGAGCTACGAGCAGTACTTC
TRBJ2-1 . . TRBV11-2 CASSFQLASYNEQFF TGTGCCAGCAGCTTCCAATTGGCTAGCTACAATGAGCAGTTCTTC
TRBJ1-3 TRBD1 . TRBV7-9 CASSPQGRLGNTIYF TGTGCCAGCAGCCCACAGGGGCGTCTCGGAAACACCATATATTTT
TRBJ2-2 . few TRBV7-9 CASGKNTGELFF TGTGCCAGCGGCAAGAACACCGGGGAGCTGTTTTTT
TRBJ1-5 TRBD1 . TRBV30 CAWNHRTGRGQPQHF TGTGCCTGGAATCATCGGACAGGGCGAGGTCAGCCCCAGCATTTT
TRBJ2-2 . . TRBV5-1 CASSLVGGQGTETGELFF TGCGCCAGCAGCTTGGTCGGTGGTCAGGGAACAGAAACCGGGGAGCTGTTTTTT